The subject of this entry is one T cell receptor (beta chain). The time point was: pre-sensitization, week 0. Treatment specified: therapeutic diphenylcyclopropenone sensitization with weekly scalp DPC. Germline CDR1 reads SGHNT; CDR2 reads YENEEA. This CDR3 region has 13 residues. The V gene lost 2 bases and the J gene lost 4 bases, with 7 bases spanning the gap. TCRdb reprocessed the RACE reads via MiXCR and lists one record per CDR3 protein. The sample includes around 260,000 distinct CDR3 sequences, 7.5% to 10% of them seen just once. The record originates from a study of human T cells and chemical hapten exposure.

The chain has TRBV11-3 and TRBJ2-3; no definite D call. This receptor was taken from a woman in her 40s with alopecia areata. Some clones in this sample may be carry-over from other donors' samples. Sequencing used whole blood, obtained in connection with sensitization to the hapten diphenylcyclopropenone (DPC). The CDR3 DNA follows: TGTGCCAGCAGCTTATTCGGGTCAGATACGCAGTATTTT. This gives the protein CASSLFGSDTQYF.